The 4 T cell receptor beta chains given below trace back to one sample, sequenced in a study of blood T cell repertoires in COVID-19. Assay: immunoSEQ multiplex PCR; the TCRdb copy retains only in-frame clones and omits some. Of around 270,000 clones listed, less than 90% were seen once; the top ten hold 1.5%. The sample was peripheral blood. The receptors shown here come from a woman aged 40 to 50 who had recovered from COVID-19.

The gene calls are TRBV6-5 and TRBJ1-2; 9 bases are shared with TRBD1. The CDR3 has 14 amino acids. The V and J ends lost 6 bases and 4 bases, in that order; junction bases with no gene match: 6. Germline CDR1 MNHEY, CDR2 SVGAGI. The CDR3 region has the DNA TGTGCCAGCAGACTGGGACAGGGAACCTATGGCTACACCTTC. Translating gives CASRLGQGTYGYTF.

The chain joins TRBV5-6 to TRBJ1-6; a possible D gene is TRBD1 (5 bases). V was clipped by 6 bases and J by 9 bases, with 22 bases between them. Per germline, CDR1 SGHDT and CDR2 YYEEEE. The CDR3 contains 16 residues. CDR3 protein: CASTFFVSGPSSPLHF. The CDR3, as DNA: TGTGCCAGCACCTTCTTTGTTTCAGGGCCCAGTTCACCCCTCCACTTT. Drawing the rest from reference TRBV5-6 and TRBJ1-6, the complete variable domain is DAGVTQSPTHLIKTRGQQVTLRCSPKSGHDTVSWYQQALGQGPQFIFQYYEEEERQRGNFPDRFSGHQFPNYSSELNVNALLLGDSALYLCASTFFVSGPSSPLHFGNGTRLTVT.

The rearrangement uses TRBV4-1 and TRBJ2-3, with D possibly TRBD2 on 5 matching bases. The CDR3 contains 13 residues. From germline, CDR1 is MGHRA and CDR2 YSYEKL. V lost 6 bases and J lost 6, with 13 bases in between. This CDR3 is CASSPEWEDTQYF. DNA for the CDR3: TGCGCCAGCAGTCCCGAGTGGGAGGATACGCAGTATTTT.

This clone appeared once. The chain joins TRBV9 to TRBJ2-2; D might be TRBD2 (5 bases). The CDR3 loop spans 16 amino acids. Trimming removed 0 bases at V and 6 bases at J, with 15 bases between. Germline V gene data show CDR1 as SGDLS and CDR2 as YYNGEE. The CDR3 spells CASSVGLSGGPGELFF. The CDR3 region has the DNA TGTGCCAGCAGCGTAGGGCTTTCAGGAGGACCCGGGGAGCTGTTTTTT. Variable domain in full (rest from reference TRBV9 and TRBJ2-2): DSGVTQTPKHLITATGQRVTLRCSPRSGDLSVYWYQQSLDQGLQFLIQYYNGEERAKGNILERFSAQQFPDLHSELNLSSLELGDSALYFCASSVGLSGGPGELFFGEGSRLTVL.